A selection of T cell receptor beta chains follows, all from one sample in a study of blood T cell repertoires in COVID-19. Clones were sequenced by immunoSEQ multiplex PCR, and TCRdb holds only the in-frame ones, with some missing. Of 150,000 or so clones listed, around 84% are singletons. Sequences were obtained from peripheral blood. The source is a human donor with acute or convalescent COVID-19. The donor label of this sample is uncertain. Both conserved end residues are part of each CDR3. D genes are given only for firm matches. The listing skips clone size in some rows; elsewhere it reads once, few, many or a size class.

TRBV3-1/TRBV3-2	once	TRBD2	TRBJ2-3	CASSRGTSGGPSTDTQYF	TGTGCCAGCAGCCGCGGGACTAGCGGGGGCCCAAGCACAGATACGCAGTATTTT
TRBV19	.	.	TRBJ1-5	CASSIEAPTGTRHQPQHF	TGTGCCAGTAGTATAGAGGCCCCTACAGGGACGAGACATCAGCCCCAGCATTTT
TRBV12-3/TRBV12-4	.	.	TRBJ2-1	CASRPAEYNEQFF	TGTGCCAGCAGGCCAGCGGAATACAATGAGCAGTTCTTC
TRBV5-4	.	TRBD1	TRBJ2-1	CASSPPPDRDNEQFF	TGTGCCAGCAGCCCCCCACCGGACAGGGACAATGAGCAGTTCTTC
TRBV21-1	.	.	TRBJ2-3	CASSKRAWGATDTQYF	TGTGCCAGCAGCAAACGGGCCTGGGGCGCGACAGATACGCAGTATTTT
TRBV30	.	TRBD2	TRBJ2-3	CAWSVLLAGASNTQYF	TGTGCCTGGAGCGTCTTACTAGCGGGGGCCTCCAATACGCAGTATTTT
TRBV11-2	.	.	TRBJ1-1	CASSLLGGNTEAFF	TGTGCCAGCAGCTTACTGGGGGGGAACACTGAAGCTTTCTTT
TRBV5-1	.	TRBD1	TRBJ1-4	CASSPQGLGEKLFF	TGCGCCAGCAGCCCACAGGGGTTAGGTGAAAAACTGTTTTTT
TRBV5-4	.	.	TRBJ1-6	CASRDKYNSPLHF	TGTGCCAGCAGGGACAAATATAATTCACCCCTCCACTTT
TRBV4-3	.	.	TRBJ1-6	CASSQDRSATSHSPLHF	TGCGCCAGCAGCCAAGACAGGTCGGCGACGTCGCATTCACCCCTCCACTTT
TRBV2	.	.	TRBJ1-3	CARQDAGNTIYF	TGTGCCAGACAGGACGCCGGAAACACCATATATTTT
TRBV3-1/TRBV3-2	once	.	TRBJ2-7	CASSLLGEQYF	TGTGCCAGCAGCTTACTAGGCGAGCAGTACTTC
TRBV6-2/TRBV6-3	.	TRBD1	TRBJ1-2	CASSPDRFYGYTF	TGTGCCAGCAGCCCGGACAGGTTCTATGGCTACACCTTC
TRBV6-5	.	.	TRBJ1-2	CASSYSPWQGLYGYTF	TGTGCCAGCAGTTACTCCCCGTGGCAGGGGCTCTATGGCTACACCTTC
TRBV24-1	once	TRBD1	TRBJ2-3	CATSAPPGQGPTDTQYF	TGTGCCACCAGTGCCCCACCTGGACAGGGACCCACAGATACGCAGTATTTT
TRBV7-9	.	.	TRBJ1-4	CASSTPGATNEKLFF	TGTGCCAGCAGCACACCGGGTGCAACTAATGAAAAACTGTTTTTT
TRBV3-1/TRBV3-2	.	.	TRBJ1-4	CASSPRVSYEKLFF	TGTGCCAGCAGCCCCCGCGTGTCGTATGAAAAACTGTTTTTT
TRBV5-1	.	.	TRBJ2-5	CASSLATEGETQYF	TGCGCCAGCAGCTTGGCTACGGAGGGGGAGACCCAGTACTTC
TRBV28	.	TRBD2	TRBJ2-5	CASRTGGETQYF	TGTGCCAGCAGAACGGGAGGGGAGACCCAGTACTTC
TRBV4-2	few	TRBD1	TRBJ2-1	CASSQAHGQGSEQFF	TGTGCCAGCAGCCAAGCCCATGGACAGGGAAGCGAGCAGTTCTTC
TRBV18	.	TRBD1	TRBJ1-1	CASSPDRGRFIGAFF	TGTGCCAGCTCACCCGACAGGGGGCGATTTATAGGAGCTTTCTTT
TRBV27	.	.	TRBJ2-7	CASSLRNAGSWWEQYF	TGTGCCAGCAGTTTAAGGAACGCAGGGTCGTGGTGGGAGCAGTACTTC
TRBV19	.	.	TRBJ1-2	CASRRTEDYGYTF	TGTGCCAGTCGGAGGACGGAGGACTATGGCTACACCTTC
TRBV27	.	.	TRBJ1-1	CASSSTGKNTEAFF	TGTGCCAGCAGTTCCACAGGGAAGAACACTGAAGCTTTCTTT
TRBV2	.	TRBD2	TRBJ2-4	CASSVWGREAKNIQYF	TGTGCCAGCAGTGTTTGGGGGAGGGAAGCCAAAAACATTCAGTACTTC
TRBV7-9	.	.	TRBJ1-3	CASSLADYPGSSGNTIYF	TGTGCCAGCAGCTTAGCTGACTACCCGGGAAGCTCTGGAAACACCATATATTTT
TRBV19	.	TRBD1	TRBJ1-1	CASSTDREDEAFF	TGTGCCAGTAGTACCGACAGGGAGGATGAAGCTTTCTTT